Listed below are T cell receptor beta chains from one sample, sequenced in a study of control samples from healthy donors and cancer patients. The data were produced by immunoSEQ multiplex PCR, yet TCRdb's version contains in-frame clones alone and is incomplete. The sample yields some 120,000 clones, about 87% seen once. Sequenced input: blood. The receptors derive from a man aged 55 to 69 in good health. CDR3s include the opening cysteine and the closing phenylalanine or tryptophan. The order of the fields is D gene, clone size, J gene, CDR3 length, V gene, CDR3 protein, CDR3 DNA. The D gene is left open where the match is weak. Only part of the rows carry a size: once, few, many, or a class if the clone is expanded.

D: TRBD1
size: few
J: TRBJ1-1
length: 15
V: TRBV30
CDR3: CAWQDNGQGNTEAFF
DNA: TGTGCCTGGCAAGATAATGGACAGGGGAACACTGAAGCTTTCTTT

D: TRBD2
size: NA
J: TRBJ2-7
length: 14
V: TRBV3-1/TRBV3-2
CDR3: CASTRGGSSYEQYF
DNA: TGTGCCAGCACACGGGGGGGGAGCTCCTACGAGCAGTACTTC

D: NA
size: NA
J: TRBJ1-1
length: 12
V: TRBV12-3/TRBV12-4
CDR3: CASSFVAQSAFF
DNA: TGTGCCAGCAGTTTTGTAGCCCAGAGCGCTTTCTTT

D: NA
size: once
J: TRBJ2-1
length: 15
V: TRBV5-1
CDR3: CASSLVGGVYNEQFF
DNA: TGCGCCAGCAGCTTGGTAGGGGGTGTCTACAATGAGCAGTTCTTC

D: TRBD1
size: NA
J: TRBJ1-1
length: 14
V: TRBV20-1
CDR3: CSASRTGGNTEAFF
DNA: TGCAGTGCTAGTAGGACAGGGGGGAACACTGAAGCTTTCTTT

D: TRBD2
size: NA
J: TRBJ2-7
length: 15
V: TRBV6-5
CDR3: CASSPAGVGPYEQYF
DNA: TGTGCCAGCAGCCCCGCGGGGGTGGGCCCCTACGAGCAGTACTTC

D: NA
size: NA
J: TRBJ1-6
length: 16
V: TRBV5-4
CDR3: CASSSFAGAYNSPLHF
DNA: TGTGCCAGCAGCTCCTTCGCAGGGGCCTATAATTCACCCCTCCACTTT

D: NA
size: NA
J: TRBJ2-7
length: 15
V: TRBV3-1/TRBV3-2
CDR3: CASSHPWRQIYEQYF
DNA: TGTGCCAGCAGCCACCCTTGGCGACAGATATACGAGCAGTACTTC

D: NA
size: NA
J: TRBJ2-2
length: 14
V: TRBV19
CDR3: CASSTRDHTGELFF
DNA: TGTGCCAGTAGTACCCGGGATCACACCGGGGAGCTGTTTTTT

D: TRBD1
size: NA
J: TRBJ1-1
length: 15
V: TRBV5-1
CDR3: CASGHGTGRNTEAFF
DNA: TGCGCCAGCGGACACGGGACAGGACGAAACACTGAAGCTTTCTTT

D: NA
size: few
J: TRBJ1-4
length: 18
V: TRBV5-5
CDR3: CASSLSGGGLSSNEKLFF
DNA: TGTGCCAGCAGCTTGTCCGGCGGGGGCCTAAGTTCTAATGAAAAACTGTTTTTT

D: TRBD2
size: NA
J: TRBJ2-3
length: 13
V: TRBV6-5
CDR3: CASSYLAGETQYF
DNA: TGTGCCAGCAGTTACTTGGCGGGGGAGACGCAGTATTTT

D: TRBD1
size: NA
J: TRBJ2-7
length: 14
V: TRBV7-3
CDR3: CASSPGTGAYEQYF
DNA: TGTGCCAGCAGCCCCGGAACAGGGGCCTACGAGCAGTACTTC

D: TRBD2
size: NA
J: TRBJ2-3
length: 16
V: TRBV6-2/TRBV6-3
CDR3: CASSYFAGGPTDTQYF
DNA: TGTGCCAGCAGTTACTTTGCGGGGGGGCCCACAGATACGCAGTATTTT

D: NA
size: few
J: TRBJ1-3
length: 16
V: TRBV13
CDR3: CASSSYGPTEGNTIYF
DNA: TGTGCCAGCAGTTCCTACGGTCCCACCGAGGGAAACACCATATATTTT

D: NA
size: NA
J: TRBJ1-1
length: 11
V: TRBV27
CDR3: CASRGSAEAFF
DNA: TGTGCCAGCAGGGGGTCGGCTGAAGCTTTCTTT

D: NA
size: NA
J: TRBJ2-2
length: 17
V: TRBV27
CDR3: CASSLRPPQVDTGELFF
DNA: TGTGCCAGCAGTTTAAGGCCCCCCCAGGTAGACACCGGGGAGCTGTTTTTT

D: NA
size: few
J: TRBJ1-5
length: 15
V: TRBV19
CDR3: CASRAIGTSNQPQHF
DNA: TGTGCCAGTAGGGCGATAGGGACTAGCAATCAGCCCCAGCATTTT

D: NA
size: NA
J: TRBJ1-2
length: 12
V: TRBV3-1/TRBV3-2
CDR3: CASSQEGWGYTF
DNA: TGTGCCAGCAGCCAAGAGGGTTGGGGCTACACCTTC

D: NA
size: NA
J: TRBJ2-2
length: 16
V: TRBV28
CDR3: CASSSVGRGGTGELFF
DNA: TGTGCCAGCAGTTCGGTTGGCAGGGGCGGCACCGGGGAGCTGTTTTTT

D: TRBD1
size: NA
J: TRBJ1-1
length: 15
V: TRBV4-1
CDR3: CASSQADRRNTEAFF
DNA: TGCGCCAGCAGCCAGGCGGACAGGAGGAACACTGAAGCTTTCTTT

D: NA
size: NA
J: TRBJ1-6
length: 13
V: TRBV27
CDR3: CASSRVRGSPLHF
DNA: TGTGCCAGCAGTCGGGTGAGAGGGTCACCCCTCCACTTT

D: NA
size: NA
J: TRBJ2-4
length: 13
V: TRBV18
CDR3: CASSHTAKNIQYF
DNA: TGTGCCAGCTCACATACGGCCAAAAACATTCAGTACTTC

D: TRBD1
size: NA
J: TRBJ2-1
length: 14
V: TRBV7-3
CDR3: CASSLGTGANEQFF
DNA: TGTGCCAGCAGCTTAGGGACAGGGGCCAATGAGCAGTTCTTC

D: TRBD1
size: NA
J: TRBJ2-7
length: 15
V: TRBV7-2
CDR3: CASSFTGTGPGEQYF
DNA: TGTGCCAGCAGCTTTACTGGGACAGGACCGGGGGAGCAGTACTTC

D: NA
size: NA
J: TRBJ1-4
length: 15
V: TRBV6-6
CDR3: CASTELGRLNEKLFF
DNA: TGTGCCAGCACCGAGCTGGGAAGACTTAATGAAAAACTGTTTTTT

D: NA
size: NA
J: TRBJ2-2
length: 13
V: TRBV7-3
CDR3: CASSPRNGGELFF
DNA: TGTGCCAGCAGCCCCCGGAACGGCGGGGAGCTGTTTTTT

D: NA
size: NA
J: TRBJ1-1
length: 14
V: TRBV3-1/TRBV3-2
CDR3: CASSQNGNSPEAFF
DNA: TGTGCCAGCAGCCAAAACGGCAACTCTCCTGAAGCTTTCTTT

D: TRBD1
size: NA
J: TRBJ1-5
length: 16
V: TRBV6-6
CDR3: CASSDLGQGSNQPQHF
DNA: TGTGCCAGCAGCGACCTTGGACAGGGTAGCAATCAGCCCCAGCATTTT

D: NA
size: NA
J: TRBJ2-7
length: 14
V: TRBV10-2
CDR3: CASSPAALLTGQYF
DNA: TGCGCCAGCAGTCCTGCGGCACTACTAACGGGGCAGTACTTC

D: NA
size: NA
J: TRBJ2-2
length: 16
V: TRBV28
CDR3: CASSLYSPTTPGELFF
DNA: TGTGCCAGCAGTTTATATTCCCCCACCACCCCCGGGGAGCTGTTTTTT

D: NA
size: NA
J: TRBJ1-1
length: 15
V: TRBV7-2
CDR3: CASSLVSTGNTEAFF
DNA: TGTGCCAGCAGCTTAGTGTCGACAGGGAACACTGAAGCTTTCTTT

D: NA
size: NA
J: TRBJ2-5
length: 14
V: TRBV5-1
CDR3: CASRQGTSQETQYF
DNA: TGCGCCAGCAGGCAGGGGACGTCACAAGAGACCCAGTACTTC

D: NA
size: NA
J: TRBJ2-2
length: 16
V: TRBV5-6
CDR3: CASSLGPQINTGELFF
DNA: TGTGCCAGCAGCTTGGGTCCCCAAATCAACACCGGGGAGCTGTTTTTT

D: NA
size: NA
J: TRBJ1-1
length: 14
V: TRBV29-1
CDR3: CSVRPTQGFTEAFF
DNA: TGCAGCGTTAGACCCACACAGGGATTCACTGAAGCTTTCTTT

D: NA
size: NA
J: TRBJ2-4
length: 12
V: TRBV19
CDR3: CAVSSGGSIQYF
DNA: TGTGCCGTGTCGTCTGGAGGGTCCATTCAGTACTTC

D: NA
size: NA
J: TRBJ1-4
length: 13
V: TRBV27
CDR3: CASSLRSYEKLFF
DNA: TGTGCCAGCAGTTTGAGGAGTTATGAAAAACTGTTTTTT

D: NA
size: NA
J: TRBJ2-1
length: 12
V: TRBV24-1
CDR3: CATSDSRGEQFF
DNA: TGTGCCACCAGTGATTCCAGGGGTGAGCAGTTCTTC

D: NA
size: NA
J: TRBJ2-7
length: 13
V: TRBV19
CDR3: CASSQGFPVEQYF
DNA: TGTGCCAGTAGTCAGGGCTTCCCGGTGGAGCAGTACTTC

D: TRBD1
size: once
J: TRBJ1-4
length: 13
V: TRBV5-1
CDR3: CASSLGDRGQLFF
DNA: TGCGCCAGCAGCTTGGGCGACAGGGGGCAACTGTTTTTT

D: TRBD1
size: NA
J: TRBJ2-4
length: 13
V: TRBV7-3
CDR3: CASSLGQENIQYF
DNA: TGTGCCAGCAGCCTGGGACAGGAGAACATTCAGTACTTC

D: NA
size: NA
J: TRBJ1-2
length: 13
V: TRBV2
CDR3: CASSWDSSVGYTF
DNA: TGTGCCAGCAGTTGGGACTCTTCAGTTGGCTACACCTTC

D: TRBD1
size: NA
J: TRBJ2-1
length: 14
V: TRBV7-9
CDR3: CASSLGQGVNEQFF
DNA: TGTGCCAGCAGCCTAGGACAGGGGGTCAATGAGCAGTTCTTC

D: NA
size: NA
J: TRBJ1-5
length: 15
V: TRBV5-8
CDR3: CASRGAGNSNQPQHF
DNA: TGTGCCAGCAGGGGCGCGGGTAATAGCAATCAGCCCCAGCATTTT